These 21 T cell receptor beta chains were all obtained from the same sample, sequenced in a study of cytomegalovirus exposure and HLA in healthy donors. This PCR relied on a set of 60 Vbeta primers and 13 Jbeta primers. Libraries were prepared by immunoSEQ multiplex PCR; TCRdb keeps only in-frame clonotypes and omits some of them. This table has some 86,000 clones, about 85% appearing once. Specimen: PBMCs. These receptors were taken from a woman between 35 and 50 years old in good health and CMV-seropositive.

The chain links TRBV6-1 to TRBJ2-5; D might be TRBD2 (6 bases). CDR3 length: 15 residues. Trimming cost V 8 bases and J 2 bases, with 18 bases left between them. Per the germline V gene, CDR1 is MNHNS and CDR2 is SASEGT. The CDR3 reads CASYMRGEAQETQYF. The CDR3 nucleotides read TGTGCCAGCTATATGCGGGGTGAGGCTCAAGAGACCCAGTACTTC.

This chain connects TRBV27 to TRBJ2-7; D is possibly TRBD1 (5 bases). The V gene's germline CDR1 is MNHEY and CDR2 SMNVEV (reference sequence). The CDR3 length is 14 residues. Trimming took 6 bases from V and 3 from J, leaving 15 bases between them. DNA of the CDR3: TGTGCCAGCAGATCAGGGTTTCCAGGCTACGAGCAGTACTTC. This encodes CASRSGFPGYEQYF.

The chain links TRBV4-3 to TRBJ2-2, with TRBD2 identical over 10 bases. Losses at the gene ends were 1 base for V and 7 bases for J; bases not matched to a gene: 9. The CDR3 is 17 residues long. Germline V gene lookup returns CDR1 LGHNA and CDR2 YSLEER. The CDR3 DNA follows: TGCGCCAGCAGCCAAGTTGCCCTAGCGGGAGTTTACGGGGAGCTGTTTTTT. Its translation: CASSQVALAGVYGELFF.

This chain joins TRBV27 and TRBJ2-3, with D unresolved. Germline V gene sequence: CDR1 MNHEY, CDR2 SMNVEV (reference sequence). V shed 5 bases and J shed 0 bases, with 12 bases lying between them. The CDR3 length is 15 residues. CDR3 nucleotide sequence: TGTGCCAGCAGTCCCATCGGAGAAAGCACAGATACGCAGTATTTT. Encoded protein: CASSPIGESTDTQYF.

The CDR3 here is CASVGGADHEQFF. The CDR3 nucleotides read TGTGCCAGCGTCGGCGGGGCCGACCATGAGCAGTTCTTC. This rearrangement joins TRBV9 to TRBJ2-1; perhaps TRBD2 as D (6 bases). The germline gives CDR1 SGDLS, CDR2 YYNGEE. V lost 7 bases and J lost 8, with 16 bases in between. The CDR3 totals 13 residues.

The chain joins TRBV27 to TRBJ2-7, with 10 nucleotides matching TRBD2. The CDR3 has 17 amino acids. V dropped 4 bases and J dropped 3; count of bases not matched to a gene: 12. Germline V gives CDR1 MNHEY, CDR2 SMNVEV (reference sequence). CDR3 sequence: CASSSFPGTSVSYEQYF. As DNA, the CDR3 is TGTGCCAGCAGTTCCTTCCCAGGGACTAGCGTTAGCTACGAGCAGTACTTC.

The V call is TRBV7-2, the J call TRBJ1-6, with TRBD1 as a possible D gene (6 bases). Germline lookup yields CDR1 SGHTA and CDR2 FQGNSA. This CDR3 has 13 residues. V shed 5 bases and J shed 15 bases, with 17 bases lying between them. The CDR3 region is CASSIYRDPCLHF. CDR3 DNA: TGTGCCAGCAGCATCTACAGGGACCCCTGCCTCCACTTT.

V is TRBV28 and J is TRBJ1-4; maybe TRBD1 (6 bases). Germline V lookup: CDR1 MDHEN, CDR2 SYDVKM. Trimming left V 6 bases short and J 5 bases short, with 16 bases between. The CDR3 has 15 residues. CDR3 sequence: CASSYGGGGNEKLFF. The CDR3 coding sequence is TGTGCCAGCAGCTACGGGGGAGGGGGGAATGAAAAACTGTTTTTT.

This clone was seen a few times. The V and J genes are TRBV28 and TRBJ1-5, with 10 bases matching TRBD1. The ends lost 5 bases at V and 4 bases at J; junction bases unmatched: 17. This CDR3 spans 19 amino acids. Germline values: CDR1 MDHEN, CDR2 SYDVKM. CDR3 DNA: TGTGCCAGCAGTATCGTGACAGGGGGCCCGTGGGGTCCGAATCAGCCCCAGCATTTT. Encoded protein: CASSIVTGGPWGPNQPQHF.

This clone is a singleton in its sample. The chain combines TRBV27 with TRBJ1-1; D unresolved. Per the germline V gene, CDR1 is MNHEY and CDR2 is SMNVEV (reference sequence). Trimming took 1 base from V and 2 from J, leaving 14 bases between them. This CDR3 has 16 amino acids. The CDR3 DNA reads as TGTGCCAGCAGTTTATTAACAGCGACGGGAAACACTGAAGCTTTCTTT. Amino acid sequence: CASSLLTATGNTEAFF.

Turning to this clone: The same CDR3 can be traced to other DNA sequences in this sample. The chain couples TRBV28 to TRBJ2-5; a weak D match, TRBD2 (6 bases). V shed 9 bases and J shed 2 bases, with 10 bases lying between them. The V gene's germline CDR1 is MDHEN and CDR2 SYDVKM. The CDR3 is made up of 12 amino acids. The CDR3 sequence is CASRRGQETQYF. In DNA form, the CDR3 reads TGTGCCAGTCGACGGGGGCAAGAGACCCAGTACTTC. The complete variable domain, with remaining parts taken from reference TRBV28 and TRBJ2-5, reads DVKVTQSSRYLVKRTGEKVFLECVQDMDHENMFWYRQDPGLGLRLIYFSYDVKMKEKGDIPEGYSVSREKKERFSLILESASTNQTSMYLCASRRGQETQYFGPGTRLLVL.

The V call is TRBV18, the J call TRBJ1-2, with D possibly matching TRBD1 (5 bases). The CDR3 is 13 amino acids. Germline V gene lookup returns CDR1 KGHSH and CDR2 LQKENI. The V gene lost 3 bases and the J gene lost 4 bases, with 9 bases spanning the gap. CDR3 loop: CASSPARAYGYTF. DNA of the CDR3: TGTGCCAGCTCACCGGCCAGGGCCTATGGCTACACCTTC.

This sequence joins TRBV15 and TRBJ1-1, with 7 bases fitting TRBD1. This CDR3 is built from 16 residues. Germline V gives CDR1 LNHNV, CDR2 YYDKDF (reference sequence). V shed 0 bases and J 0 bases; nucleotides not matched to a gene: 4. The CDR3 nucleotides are TGTGCCACCAGCAGAGATAGGGGGCGGGTGAACACTGAAGCTTTCTTT. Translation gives CATSRDRGRVNTEAFF.

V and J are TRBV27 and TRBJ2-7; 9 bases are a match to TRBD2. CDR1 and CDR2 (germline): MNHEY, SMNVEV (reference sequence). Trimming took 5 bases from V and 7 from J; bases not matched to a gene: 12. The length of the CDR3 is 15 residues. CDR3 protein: CASSPLASGMREQYF. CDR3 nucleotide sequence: TGTGCCAGCAGTCCCCTCGCTAGCGGGATGCGAGAGCAGTACTTC.

For the CDR3, the DNA is TGTGCCAGCACTGAGGGGGAAGAGACCCAGTACTTC. This sequence encodes CASTEGEETQYF. The chain couples TRBV28 to TRBJ2-5, with D perhaps matching TRBD1 (6 bases). V lost 7 bases and J lost 3, with 9 bases in between. Looked up from germline, CDR1 is MDHEN and CDR2 is SYDVKM. The CDR3 has 12 amino acids.

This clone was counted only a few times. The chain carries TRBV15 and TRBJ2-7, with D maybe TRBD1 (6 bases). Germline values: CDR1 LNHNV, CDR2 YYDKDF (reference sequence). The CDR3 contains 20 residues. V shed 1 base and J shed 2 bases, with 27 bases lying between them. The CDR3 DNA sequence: TGTGCCACCAGCAGAGGACTACCCGTCCGCCGAAAGGGGGTTACCTACGAGCAGTACTTC. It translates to CATSRGLPVRRKGVTYEQYF. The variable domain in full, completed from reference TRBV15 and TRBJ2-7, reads DAMVIQNPRYQVTQFGKPVTLSCSQTLNHNVMYWYQQKSSQAPKLLFHYYDKDFNNEADTPDNFQSRRPNTSFCFLDIRSPGLGDTAMYLCATSRGLPVRRKGVTYEQYFGPGTRLTVT.

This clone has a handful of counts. DNA for the CDR3: TGTGCCAGCATCCTAGGGGGGGGAGATGAGCAGTTCTTC. Its protein product is CASILGGGDEQFF. V gene TRBV7-9 combines with J gene TRBJ2-1; tentative D call: TRBD2 (7 bases). The V gene lost 7 bases and the J gene lost 8 bases, with 15 bases spanning the gap. The V gene's germline CDR1 is SEHNR and CDR2 FQNEAQ (reference sequence). There are 13 residues in the CDR3.

Written as DNA, the CDR3 is TGTGCCAGCAGTTCTGGACAGGGCGGCGGTCAGCCCCAGCATTTT. Encoded protein: CASSSGQGGGQPQHF. The genes are TRBV27 and TRBJ1-5; TRBD1 agrees at 8 bases. V was pared by 4 bases and J by 6 bases, with 8 bases of the junction left unmatched. Germline CDR1 is MNHEY and CDR2 is SMNVEV (reference sequence). The CDR3 totals 15 residues.

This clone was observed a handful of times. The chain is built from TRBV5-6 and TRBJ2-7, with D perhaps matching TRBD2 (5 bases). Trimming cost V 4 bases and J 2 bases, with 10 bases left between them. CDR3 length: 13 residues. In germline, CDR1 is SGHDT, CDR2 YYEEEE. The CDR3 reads CASSVGLAYEQYF. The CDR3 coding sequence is TGTGCCAGCAGCGTCGGACTTGCCTACGAGCAGTACTTC.

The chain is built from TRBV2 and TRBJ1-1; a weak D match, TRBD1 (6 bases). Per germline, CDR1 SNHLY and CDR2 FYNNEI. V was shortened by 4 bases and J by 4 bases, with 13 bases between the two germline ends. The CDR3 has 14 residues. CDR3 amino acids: CASSGQGLGTEAFF. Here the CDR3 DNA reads TGTGCCAGCAGTGGGCAGGGGCTGGGCACTGAAGCTTTCTTT.

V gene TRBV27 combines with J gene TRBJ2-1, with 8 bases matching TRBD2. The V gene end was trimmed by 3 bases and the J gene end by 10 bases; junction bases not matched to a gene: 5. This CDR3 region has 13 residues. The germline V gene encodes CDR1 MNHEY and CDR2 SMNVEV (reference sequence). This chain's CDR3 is CASSFSRTSEQFF. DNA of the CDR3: TGTGCCAGCAGTTTTTCTCGGACTAGCGAGCAGTTCTTC.